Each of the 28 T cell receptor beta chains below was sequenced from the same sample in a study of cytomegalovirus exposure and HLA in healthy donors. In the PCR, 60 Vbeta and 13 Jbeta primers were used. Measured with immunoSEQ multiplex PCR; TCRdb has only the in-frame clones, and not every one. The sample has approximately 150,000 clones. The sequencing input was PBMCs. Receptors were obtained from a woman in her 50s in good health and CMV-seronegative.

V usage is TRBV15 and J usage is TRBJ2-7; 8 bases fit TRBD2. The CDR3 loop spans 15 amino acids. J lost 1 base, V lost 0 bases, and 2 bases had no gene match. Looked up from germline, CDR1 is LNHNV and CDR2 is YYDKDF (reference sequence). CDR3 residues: CATSREKRGSYEQYF. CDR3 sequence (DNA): TGTGCCACCAGCAGAGAAAAGCGGGGGTCCTACGAGCAGTACTTC.

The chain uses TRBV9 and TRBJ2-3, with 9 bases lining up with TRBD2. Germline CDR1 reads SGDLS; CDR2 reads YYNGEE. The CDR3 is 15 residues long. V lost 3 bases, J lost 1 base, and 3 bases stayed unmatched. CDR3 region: CASSASGGRTDTQYF. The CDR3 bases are TGTGCCAGCAGCGCCAGCGGGGGGCGCACAGATACGCAGTATTTT.

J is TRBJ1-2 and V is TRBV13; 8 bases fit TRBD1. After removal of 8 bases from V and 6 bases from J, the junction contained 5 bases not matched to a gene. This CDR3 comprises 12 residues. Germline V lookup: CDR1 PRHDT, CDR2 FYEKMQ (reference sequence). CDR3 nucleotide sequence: TGTGCCAGCGGCCTACAGGGGGATGGCTACACCTTC. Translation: CASGLQGDGYTF.

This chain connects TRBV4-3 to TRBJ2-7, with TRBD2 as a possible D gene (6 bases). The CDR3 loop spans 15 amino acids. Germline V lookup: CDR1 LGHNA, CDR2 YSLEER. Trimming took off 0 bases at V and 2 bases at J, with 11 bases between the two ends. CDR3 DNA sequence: TGCGCCAGCAGCCAAGACCGGGACTGGACCTACGAGCAGTACTTC. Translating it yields CASSQDRDWTYEQYF.

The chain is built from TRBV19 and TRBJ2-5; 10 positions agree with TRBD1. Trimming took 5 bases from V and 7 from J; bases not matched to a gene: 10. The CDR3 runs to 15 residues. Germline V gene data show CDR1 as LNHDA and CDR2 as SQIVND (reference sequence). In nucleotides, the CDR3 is TGTGCCAGTAGTCCAAGACAGGGGGCCGGGTGGACCCAGTACTTC. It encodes CASSPRQGAGWTQYF.

CDR3 sequence: CSASSDQIQFF. As DNA, the CDR3 is TGCAGTGCTAGCAGCGATCAGATACAGTTCTTC. The chain joins TRBV20-1 to TRBJ2-1; D call uncertain. With 3 bases removed from V and 13 bases from J, the gap between germline ends came to 13 bases. Germline assignment: CDR1 DFQATT and CDR2 SNEGSKA (reference sequence). The CDR3 extends over 11 amino acids.

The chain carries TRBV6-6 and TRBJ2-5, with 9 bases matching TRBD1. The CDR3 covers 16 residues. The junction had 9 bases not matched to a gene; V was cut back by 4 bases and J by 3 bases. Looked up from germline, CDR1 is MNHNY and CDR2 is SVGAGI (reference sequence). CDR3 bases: TGTGCCAGCAGTTTCCCTCCGGGACAGGGAAAAGAGACCCAGTACTTC. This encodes CASSFPPGQGKETQYF.

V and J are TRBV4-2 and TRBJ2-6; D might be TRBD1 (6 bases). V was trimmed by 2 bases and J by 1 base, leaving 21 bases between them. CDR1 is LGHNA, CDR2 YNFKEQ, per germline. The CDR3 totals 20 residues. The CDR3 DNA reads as TGTGCCAGCAGCCAAAACCCGGGACACCTCGCCGCTTCTGGGGCCAACGTCCTGACTTTC. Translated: CASSQNPGHLAASGANVLTF.

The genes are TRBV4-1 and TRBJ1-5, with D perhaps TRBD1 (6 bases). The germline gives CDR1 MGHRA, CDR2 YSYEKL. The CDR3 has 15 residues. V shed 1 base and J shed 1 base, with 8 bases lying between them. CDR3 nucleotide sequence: TGCGCCAGCAGCCAAGGTAGGGGGAGCAATCAGCCCCAGCATTTT. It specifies CASSQGRGSNQPQHF.

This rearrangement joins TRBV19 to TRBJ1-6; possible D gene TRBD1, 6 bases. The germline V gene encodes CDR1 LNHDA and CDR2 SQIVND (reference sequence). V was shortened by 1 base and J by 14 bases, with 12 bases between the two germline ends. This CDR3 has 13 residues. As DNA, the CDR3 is TGTGCCAGTAGTATAGGTAGGGGGAATACCCTCCACTTT. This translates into CASSIGRGNTLHF.

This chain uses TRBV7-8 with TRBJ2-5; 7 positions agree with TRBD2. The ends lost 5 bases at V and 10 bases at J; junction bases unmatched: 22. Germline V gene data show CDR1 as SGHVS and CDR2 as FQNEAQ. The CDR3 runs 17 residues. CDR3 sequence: CASSAGTSWGGVDGQYF. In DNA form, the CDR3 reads TGTGCCAGCAGCGCAGGCACTAGCTGGGGGGGGGTTGATGGCCAGTACTTC. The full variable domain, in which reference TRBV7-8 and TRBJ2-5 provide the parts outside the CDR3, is GAGVSQSPRYKVAKRGQDVALRCDPISGHVSLFWYQQALGQGPEFLTYFQNEAQLDKSGLPSDRFFAERPEGSVSTLKIQRTQQEDSAVYLCASSAGTSWGGVDGQYFGPGTRLLVL.

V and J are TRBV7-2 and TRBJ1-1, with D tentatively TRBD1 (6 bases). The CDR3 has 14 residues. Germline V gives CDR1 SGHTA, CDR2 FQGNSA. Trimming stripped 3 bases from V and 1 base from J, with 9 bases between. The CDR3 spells CASSFTGSNTEAFF. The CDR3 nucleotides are TGTGCCAGCAGCTTTACAGGGTCGAACACTGAAGCTTTCTTT.

The DNA of the CDR3 is TGTGCCAGCAGCACGGGAGAGAACTATGGCTACACCTTC. This sequence encodes CASSTGENYGYTF. The gene calls are TRBV5-5 and TRBJ1-2; no clear D gene. CDR1 and CDR2 from the germline V gene are SGHKS and YYEKEE (reference sequence). Trimming took off 4 bases at V and 2 bases at J, with 9 bases between the two ends. CDR3 length: 13 amino acids.

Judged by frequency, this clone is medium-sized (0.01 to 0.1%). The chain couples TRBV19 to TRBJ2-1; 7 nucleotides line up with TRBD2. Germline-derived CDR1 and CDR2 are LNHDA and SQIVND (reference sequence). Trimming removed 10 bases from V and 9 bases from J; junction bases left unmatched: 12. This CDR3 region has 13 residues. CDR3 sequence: CATTPAGVAEQFF. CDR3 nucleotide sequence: TGTGCCACCACTCCCGCGGGAGTGGCTGAGCAGTTCTTC.

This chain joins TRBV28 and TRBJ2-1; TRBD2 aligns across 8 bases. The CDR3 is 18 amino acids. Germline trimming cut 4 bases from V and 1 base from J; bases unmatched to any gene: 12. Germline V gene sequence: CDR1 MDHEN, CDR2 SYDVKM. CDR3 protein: CASSSRSGRRESYNEQFF. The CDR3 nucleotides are TGTGCCAGCAGTTCTCGGAGCGGGAGAAGGGAGTCCTACAATGAGCAGTTCTTC. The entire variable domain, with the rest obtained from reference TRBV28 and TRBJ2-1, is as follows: DVKVTQSSRYLVKRTGEKVFLECVQDMDHENMFWYRQDPGLGLRLIYFSYDVKMKEKGDIPEGYSVSREKKERFSLILESASTNQTSMYLCASSSRSGRRESYNEQFFGPGTRLTVL.

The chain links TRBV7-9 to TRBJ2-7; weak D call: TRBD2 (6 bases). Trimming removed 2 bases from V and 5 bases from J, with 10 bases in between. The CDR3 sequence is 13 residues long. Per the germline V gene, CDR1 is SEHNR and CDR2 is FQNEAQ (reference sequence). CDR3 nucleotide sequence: TGTGCCAGCAGCTTAACCGGGAGCCACGAGCAGTACTTC. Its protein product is CASSLTGSHEQYF.

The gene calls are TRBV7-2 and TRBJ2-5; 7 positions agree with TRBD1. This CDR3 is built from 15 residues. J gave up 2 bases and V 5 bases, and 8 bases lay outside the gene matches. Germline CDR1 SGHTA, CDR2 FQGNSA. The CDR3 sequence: CASSRDGQVQETQYF. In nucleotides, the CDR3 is TGTGCCAGCAGCCGCGACGGACAGGTTCAAGAGACCCAGTACTTC.

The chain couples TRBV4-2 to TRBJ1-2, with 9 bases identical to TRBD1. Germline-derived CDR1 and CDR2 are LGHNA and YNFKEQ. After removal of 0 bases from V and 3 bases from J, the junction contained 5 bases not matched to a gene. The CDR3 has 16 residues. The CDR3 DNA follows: TGTGCCAGCAGCCAAGATGGGGACAGGGCATACTATGGCTACACCTTC. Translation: CASSQDGDRAYYGYTF.

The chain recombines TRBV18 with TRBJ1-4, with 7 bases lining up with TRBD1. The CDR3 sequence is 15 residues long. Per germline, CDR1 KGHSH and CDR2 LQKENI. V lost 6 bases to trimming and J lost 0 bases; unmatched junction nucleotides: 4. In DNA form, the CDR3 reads TGTGCCAGCTCGCGGGACAGCGCAACTAATGAAAAACTGTTTTTT. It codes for CASSRDSATNEKLFF.

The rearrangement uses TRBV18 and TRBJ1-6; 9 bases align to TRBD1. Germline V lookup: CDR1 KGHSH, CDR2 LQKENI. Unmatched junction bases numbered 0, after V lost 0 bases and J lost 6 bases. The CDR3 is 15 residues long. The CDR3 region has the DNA TGTGCCAGCTCACCACCGGGACAGGGTAATTCACCCCTCCACTTT. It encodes CASSPPGQGNSPLHF.

The CDR3 DNA follows: TGCGCCAGCTCCTGGACTAGCGGGGAGGGAGAGACCCAGTACTTC. Translated, it gives CASSWTSGEGETQYF. V and J are TRBV5-1 and TRBJ2-5; 12 positions match TRBD2. Per the germline V gene, CDR1 is SGHRS and CDR2 is YFSETQ. The CDR3 contains 15 residues. J lost 4 bases, V lost 7 bases, and 8 bases had no gene match.

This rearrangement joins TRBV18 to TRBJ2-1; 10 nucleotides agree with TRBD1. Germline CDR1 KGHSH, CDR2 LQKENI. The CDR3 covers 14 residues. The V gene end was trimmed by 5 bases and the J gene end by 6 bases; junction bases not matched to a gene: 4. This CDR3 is CASSDRDRGNEQFF. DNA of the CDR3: TGTGCCAGCTCAGACCGGGACAGGGGCAATGAGCAGTTCTTC.

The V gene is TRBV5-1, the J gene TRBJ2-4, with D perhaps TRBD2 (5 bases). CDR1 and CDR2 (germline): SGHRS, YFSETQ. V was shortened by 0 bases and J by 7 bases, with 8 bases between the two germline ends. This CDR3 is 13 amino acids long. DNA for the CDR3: TGCGCCAGCAGCTTGGAGGAGGCGAACATTCAGTACTTC. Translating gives CASSLEEANIQYF.

CDR3 in DNA: TGTGCCAGCAGTTACTCGACGGGACAGGTTACCTACGAGCAGTACTTC. This translates into CASSYSTGQVTYEQYF. This chain joins TRBV6-5 and TRBJ2-5; 8 bases fit TRBD1. With the DNA end fitting TRBJ2-7 better, the J assignment may be wrong. The CDR3 spans 16 residues. CDR1 and CDR2 (germline): MNHEY, SVGAGI.

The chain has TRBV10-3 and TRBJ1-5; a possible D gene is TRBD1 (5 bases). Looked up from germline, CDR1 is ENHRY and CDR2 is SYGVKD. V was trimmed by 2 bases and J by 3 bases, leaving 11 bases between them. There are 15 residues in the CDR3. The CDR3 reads CAISERPGNNQPQHF. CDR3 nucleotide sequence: TGTGCCATCAGTGAGCGGCCAGGGAACAATCAGCCCCAGCATTTT.

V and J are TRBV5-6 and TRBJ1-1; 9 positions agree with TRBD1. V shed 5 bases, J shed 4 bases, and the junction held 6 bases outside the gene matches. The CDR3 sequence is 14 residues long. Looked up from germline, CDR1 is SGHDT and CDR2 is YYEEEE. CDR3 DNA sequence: TGTGCCAGCAGTCCGGGACAGGGAGGCACTGAAGCTTTCTTT. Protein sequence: CASSPGQGGTEAFF.

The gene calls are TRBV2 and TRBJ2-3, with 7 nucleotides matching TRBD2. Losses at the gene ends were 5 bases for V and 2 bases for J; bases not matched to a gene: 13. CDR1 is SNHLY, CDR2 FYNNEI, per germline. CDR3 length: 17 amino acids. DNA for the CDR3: TGTGCCAGCAGTTTAATCCGTCCGGGACTATCCACAGATACGCAGTATTTT. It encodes CASSLIRPGLSTDTQYF.

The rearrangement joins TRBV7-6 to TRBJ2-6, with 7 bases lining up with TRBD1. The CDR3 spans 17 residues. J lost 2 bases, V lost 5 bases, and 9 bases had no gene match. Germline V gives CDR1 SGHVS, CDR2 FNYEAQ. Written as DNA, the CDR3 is TGTGCCAGCAGCCCGGGACAGCCCTGGGCTGGGGCCAACGTCCTGACTTTC. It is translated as CASSPGQPWAGANVLTF. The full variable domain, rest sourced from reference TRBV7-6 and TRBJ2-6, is GAGVSQSPRYKVTKRGQDVALRCDPISGHVSLYWYRQALGQGPEFLTYFNYEAQQDKSGLPNDRFSAERPEGSISTLTIQRTEQRDSAMYRCASSPGQPWAGANVLTFGAGSRLTVL.